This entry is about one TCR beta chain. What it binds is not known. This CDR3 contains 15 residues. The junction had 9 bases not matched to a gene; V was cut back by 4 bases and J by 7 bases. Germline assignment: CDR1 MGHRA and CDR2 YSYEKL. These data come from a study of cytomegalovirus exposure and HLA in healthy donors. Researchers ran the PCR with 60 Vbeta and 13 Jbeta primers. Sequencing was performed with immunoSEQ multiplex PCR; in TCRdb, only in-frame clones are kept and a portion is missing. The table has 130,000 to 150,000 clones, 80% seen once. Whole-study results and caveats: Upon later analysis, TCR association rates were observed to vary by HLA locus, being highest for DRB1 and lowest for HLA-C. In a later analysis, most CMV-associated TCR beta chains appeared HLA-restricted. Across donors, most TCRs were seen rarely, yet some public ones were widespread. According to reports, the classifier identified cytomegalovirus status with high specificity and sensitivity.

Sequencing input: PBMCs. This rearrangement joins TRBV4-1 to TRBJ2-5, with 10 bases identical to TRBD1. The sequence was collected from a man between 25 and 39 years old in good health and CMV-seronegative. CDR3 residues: CASSPLGTGEGTQYF. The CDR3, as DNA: TGCGCCAGCAGCCCACTAGGGACAGGGGAGGGGACCCAGTACTTC.